This T cell receptor beta chain stems from a study of blood T cells in healthy people across ages. Points from the study as a whole: Significant beta diversity loss was already apparent by age about 42, declining roughly linearly.

For this clonotype: As yet, its antigen is unknown. A much larger clone differs by one base, so this may be a read error.

All donors came from Russia, were Caucasian and healthy, and spanned ages roughly 6 to 95. The second PCR ran about 6 to 12 cycles with a sample-barcoded 5' primer and J-beta primers. Per-sample output comprised a minimum of 2.5 million paired-end reads containing CDR3. TCRdb reanalysed the 5' RACE reads using MiXCR and keeps one entry per CDR3 protein. Among 710,000 or so distinct CDR3 sequences listed, less than 40% were seen once. Germline V CDR1 and CDR2: MNHNS, SASEGT. This CDR3 has 16 residues. The receptor was derived from a woman older than 75 in good health. The sample taken for sequencing was blood. The genes are TRBV6-1 and TRBJ2-6; D is undetermined. The CDR3 loop is CTSSETTHSGANVLTF. In DNA form, the CDR3 reads TGTACCAGCAGTGAAACCACCCACTCTGGGGCCAACGTCCTGACTTTC.